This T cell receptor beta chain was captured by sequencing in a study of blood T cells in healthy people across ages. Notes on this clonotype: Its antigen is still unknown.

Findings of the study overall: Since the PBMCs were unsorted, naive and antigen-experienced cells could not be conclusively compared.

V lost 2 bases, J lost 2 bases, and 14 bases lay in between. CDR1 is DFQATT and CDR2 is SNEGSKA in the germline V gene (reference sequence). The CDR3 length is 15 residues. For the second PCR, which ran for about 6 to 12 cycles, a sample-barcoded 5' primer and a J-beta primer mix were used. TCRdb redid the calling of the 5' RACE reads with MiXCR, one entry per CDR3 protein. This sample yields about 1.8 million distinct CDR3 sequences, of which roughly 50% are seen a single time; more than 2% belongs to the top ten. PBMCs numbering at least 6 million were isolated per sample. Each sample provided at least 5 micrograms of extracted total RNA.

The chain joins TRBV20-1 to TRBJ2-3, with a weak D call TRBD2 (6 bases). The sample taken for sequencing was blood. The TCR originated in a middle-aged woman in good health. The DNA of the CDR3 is TGCAGTGCTAGACCCGGCCGGGACTTCACAGATACGCAGTATTTT. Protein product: CSARPGRDFTDTQYF.